What follows describes a single T cell receptor (beta chain). Its antigen is currently unknown. PCR employed 60 Vbeta and 13 Jbeta primers. Study processing details: Some 10 million of the about 80 million unique TCR beta chains counted in a later analysis were shared. The assay was immunoSEQ multiplex PCR, and TCRdb's table has in-frame clones only and misses some. From that table come the V and J calls and clone size; the DNA was used to work out D and trimming. The sample lists about 140,000 clones, approximately 77% occurring once. Germline CDR1 and CDR2: SEHNR and FQNEAQ (reference sequence). Trimming took 0 bases from V and 6 from J, leaving 7 bases between them. CDR3 length: 13 amino acids. This record comes from a study of cytomegalovirus exposure and HLA in healthy donors. Study in general: Genetic ancestry analysis placed over 75% of the roughly 400 donors that were genotyped in the Caucasian-associated cluster. Overall study findings and caveats: In a later analysis, HLA-associated TCR beta chains were more clonally expanded than equally common others. Association with HLA alleles at 0.05 false discovery rate was found for around 17,000 TCR beta sequences in a later analysis.

The chain couples TRBV7-9 to TRBJ2-3; possible D gene TRBD1, 6 bases. This sequence was found in a woman in her 50s in good health and CMV-seronegative. The sequenced sample consisted of PBMCs. CDR3 amino acids: CASSLAGADTQYF. The DNA for the CDR3 is TGTGCCAGCAGCTTAGCGGGGGCGGATACGCAGTATTTT.